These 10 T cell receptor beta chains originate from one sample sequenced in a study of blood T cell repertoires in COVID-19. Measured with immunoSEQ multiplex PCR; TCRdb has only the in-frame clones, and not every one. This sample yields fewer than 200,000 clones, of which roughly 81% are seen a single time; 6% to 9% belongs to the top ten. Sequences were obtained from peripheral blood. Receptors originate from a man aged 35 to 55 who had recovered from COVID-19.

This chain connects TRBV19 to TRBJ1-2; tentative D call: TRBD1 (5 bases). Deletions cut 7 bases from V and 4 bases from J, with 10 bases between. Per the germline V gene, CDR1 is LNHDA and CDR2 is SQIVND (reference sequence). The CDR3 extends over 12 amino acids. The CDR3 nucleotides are TGTGCCAGTACTGAGGGACTCTATGGCTACACCTTC. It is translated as CASTEGLYGYTF.

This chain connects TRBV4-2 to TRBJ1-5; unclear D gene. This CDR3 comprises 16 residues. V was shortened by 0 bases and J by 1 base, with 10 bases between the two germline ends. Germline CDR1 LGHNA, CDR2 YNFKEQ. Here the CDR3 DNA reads TGTGCCAGCAGCCAAGACAGGCAGACGAGCAATCAGCCCCAGCATTTT. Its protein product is CASSQDRQTSNQPQHF.

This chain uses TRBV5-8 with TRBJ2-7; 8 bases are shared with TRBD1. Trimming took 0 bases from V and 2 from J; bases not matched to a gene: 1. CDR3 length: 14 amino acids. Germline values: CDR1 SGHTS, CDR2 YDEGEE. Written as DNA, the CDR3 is TGTGCCAGCAGCTTGGAACAGGGGGCCTACGAGCAGTACTTC. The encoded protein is CASSLEQGAYEQYF.

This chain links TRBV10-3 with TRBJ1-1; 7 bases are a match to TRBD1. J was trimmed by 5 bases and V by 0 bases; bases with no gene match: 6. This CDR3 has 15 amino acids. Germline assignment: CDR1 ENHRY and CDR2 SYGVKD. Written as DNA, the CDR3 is TGTGCCATCAGTGAGTCGAGAACAGGGGAGACTGAAGCTTTCTTT. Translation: CAISESRTGETEAFF.

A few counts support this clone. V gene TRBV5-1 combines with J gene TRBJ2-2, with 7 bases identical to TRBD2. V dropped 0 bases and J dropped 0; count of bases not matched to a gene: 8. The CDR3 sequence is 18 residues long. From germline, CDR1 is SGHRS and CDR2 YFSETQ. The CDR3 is CASSLVAGVGANTGELFF. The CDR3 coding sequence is TGCGCCAGCAGCTTGGTGGCGGGAGTTGGAGCGAACACCGGGGAGCTGTTTTTT.

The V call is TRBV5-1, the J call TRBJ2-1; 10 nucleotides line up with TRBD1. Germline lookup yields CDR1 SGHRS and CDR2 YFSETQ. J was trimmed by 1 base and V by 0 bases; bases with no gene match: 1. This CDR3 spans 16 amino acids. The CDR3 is CASSLGDRGSYNEQFF. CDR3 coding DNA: TGCGCCAGCAGCTTGGGGGACAGGGGTTCCTACAATGAGCAGTTCTTC.

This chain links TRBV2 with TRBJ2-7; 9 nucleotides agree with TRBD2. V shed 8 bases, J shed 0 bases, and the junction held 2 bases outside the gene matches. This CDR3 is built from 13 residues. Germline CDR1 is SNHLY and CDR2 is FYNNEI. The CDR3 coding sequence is TGTGCCAGCGTGCGGGAGGGCTCCTACGAGCAGTACTTC. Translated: CASVREGSYEQYF.

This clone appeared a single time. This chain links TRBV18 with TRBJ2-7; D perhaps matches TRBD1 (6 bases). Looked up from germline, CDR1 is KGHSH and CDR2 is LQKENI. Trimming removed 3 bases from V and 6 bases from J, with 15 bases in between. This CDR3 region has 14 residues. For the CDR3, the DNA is TGTGCCAGCTCACCCCGGTCAGGGGTGAGCGAGCAGTACTTC. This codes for CASSPRSGVSEQYF.

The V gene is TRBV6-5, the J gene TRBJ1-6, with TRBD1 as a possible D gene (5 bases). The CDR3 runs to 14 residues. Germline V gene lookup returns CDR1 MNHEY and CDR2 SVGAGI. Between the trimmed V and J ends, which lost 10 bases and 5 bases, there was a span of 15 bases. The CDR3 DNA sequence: TGTGCCACCCGGGGGACGTTAGATAATTCACCCCTCCACTTT. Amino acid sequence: CATRGTLDNSPLHF.

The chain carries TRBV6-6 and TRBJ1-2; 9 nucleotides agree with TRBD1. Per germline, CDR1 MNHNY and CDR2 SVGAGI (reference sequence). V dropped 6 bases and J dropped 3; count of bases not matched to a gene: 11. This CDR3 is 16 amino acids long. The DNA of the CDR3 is TGTGCCAGCAGCAATCCAAAAACAGGGGGCGACTATGGCTACACCTTC. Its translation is CASSNPKTGGDYGYTF.